The sequence of this TCR beta chain was determined in a study of post-analysis software for immune sequencing data. At the level of the study: Recorded disease courses covered relapsing-remitting, secondary progressive and progressive-relapsing multiple sclerosis. Some patients had no subtype annotation.

This CDR3 is built from 14 residues. The ends were cut back, 4 bases at V and 2 bases at J, with 15 bases in the middle. The V gene's germline CDR1 is SQVTM and CDR2 ANQGSEA. Unique-molecular-identifier-tagged TCR beta cDNA libraries were used. It was from approximately 0.91 to 9.4 million T cells that 500,000 or so cDNA molecules came. TCRdb called the PCR reads again in MiXCR, with one record for every CDR3 protein. This table holds about 430,000 distinct CDR3 sequences, about 40% found once. Concerning this clonotype: The antigen remains unidentified.

Findings and caveats of the study: Higher frequency in patients than in controls was seen for about five TRBV segments, with TRBV5-6, TRBV5-1 and TRBV20-1 among them. Diversity measured as normalized Chao1 was significantly lower in multiple sclerosis patients than in controls. By F measure, strong co-clustering occurred among samples prepared in the same batch.

The specimen was blood. V and J are TRBV29-1 and TRBJ2-7; D call uncertain. This sequence originates from a girl aged 2 to 9 with multiple sclerosis. The CDR3 DNA follows: TGCAGCGTTGGTGGGTTGAAGGGAACCTACGAGCAGTACTTC. Its protein is CSVGGLKGTYEQYF.